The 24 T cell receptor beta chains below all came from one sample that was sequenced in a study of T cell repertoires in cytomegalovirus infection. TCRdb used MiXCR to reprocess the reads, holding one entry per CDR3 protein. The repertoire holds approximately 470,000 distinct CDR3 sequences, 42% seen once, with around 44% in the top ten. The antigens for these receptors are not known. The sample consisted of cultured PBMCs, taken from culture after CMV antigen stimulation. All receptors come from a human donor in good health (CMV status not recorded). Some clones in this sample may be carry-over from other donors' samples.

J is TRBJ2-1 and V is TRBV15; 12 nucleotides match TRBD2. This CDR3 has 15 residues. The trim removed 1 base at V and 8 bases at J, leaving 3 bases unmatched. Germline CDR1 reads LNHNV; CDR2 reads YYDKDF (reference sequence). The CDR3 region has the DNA TGTGCCACCAGCAGAGTGCTAGCGGGGGGGCATGAGCAGTTCTTC. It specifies CATSRVLAGGHEQFF.

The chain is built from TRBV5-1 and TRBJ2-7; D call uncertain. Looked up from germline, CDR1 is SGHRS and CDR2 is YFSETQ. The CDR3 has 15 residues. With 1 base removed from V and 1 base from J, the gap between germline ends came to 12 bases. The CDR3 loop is CASSLTRTVSYEQYF. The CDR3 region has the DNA TGCGCCAGCAGCTTGACTCGGACGGTATCCTACGAGCAGTACTTC.

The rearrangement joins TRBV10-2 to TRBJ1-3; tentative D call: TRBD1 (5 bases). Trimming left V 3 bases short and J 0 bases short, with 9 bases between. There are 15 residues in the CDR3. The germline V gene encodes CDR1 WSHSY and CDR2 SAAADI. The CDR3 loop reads CASSDRGFSGNTIYF. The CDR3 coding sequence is TGCGCCAGCAGTGATCGGGGGTTCTCTGGAAACACCATATATTTT.

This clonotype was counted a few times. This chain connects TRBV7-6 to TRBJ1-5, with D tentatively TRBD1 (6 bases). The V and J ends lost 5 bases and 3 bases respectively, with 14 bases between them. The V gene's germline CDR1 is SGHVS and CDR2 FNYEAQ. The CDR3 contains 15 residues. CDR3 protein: CASSPTDSPNQPQHF. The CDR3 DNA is TGTGCCAGCAGCCCGACGGACAGCCCCAATCAGCCCCAGCATTTT.

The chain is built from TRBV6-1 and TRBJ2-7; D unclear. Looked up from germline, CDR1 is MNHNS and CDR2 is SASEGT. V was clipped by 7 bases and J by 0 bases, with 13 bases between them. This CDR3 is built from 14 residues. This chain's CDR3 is CASTRSENSYEQYF. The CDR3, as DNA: TGTGCCAGCACACGGTCGGAAAACTCCTACGAGCAGTACTTC.

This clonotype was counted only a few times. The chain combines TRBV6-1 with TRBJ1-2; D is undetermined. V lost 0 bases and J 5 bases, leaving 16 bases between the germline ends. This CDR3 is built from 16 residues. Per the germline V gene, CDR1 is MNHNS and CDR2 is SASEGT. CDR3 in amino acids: CASSEALRTEAYGYTF. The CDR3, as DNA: TGTGCCAGCAGTGAAGCGCTTCGTACAGAAGCTTATGGCTACACCTTC.

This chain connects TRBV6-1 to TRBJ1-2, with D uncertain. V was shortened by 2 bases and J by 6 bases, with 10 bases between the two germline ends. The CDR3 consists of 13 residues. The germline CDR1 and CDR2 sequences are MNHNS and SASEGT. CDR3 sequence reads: CASSESRSNGYTF. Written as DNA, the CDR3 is TGTGCCAGCAGTGAAAGTCGTTCCAATGGCTACACCTTC.

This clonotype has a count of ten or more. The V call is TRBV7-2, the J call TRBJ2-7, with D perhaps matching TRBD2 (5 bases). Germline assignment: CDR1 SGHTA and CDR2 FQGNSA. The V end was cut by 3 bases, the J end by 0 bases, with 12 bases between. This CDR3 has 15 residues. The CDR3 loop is CASSFRGSLSYEQYF. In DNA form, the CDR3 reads TGTGCCAGCAGCTTCCGAGGGTCGCTCTCCTACGAGCAGTACTTC.

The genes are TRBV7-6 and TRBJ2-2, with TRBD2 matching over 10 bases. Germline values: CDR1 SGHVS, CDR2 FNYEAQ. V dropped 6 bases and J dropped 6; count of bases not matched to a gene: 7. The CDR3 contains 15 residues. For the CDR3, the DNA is TGTGCCAGCAGTCCGGGACTAGCGAGGGCCGGGGAGCTGTTTTTT. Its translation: CASSPGLARAGELFF. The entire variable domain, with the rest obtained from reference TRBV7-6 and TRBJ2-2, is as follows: GAGVSQSPRYKVTKRGQDVALRCDPISGHVSLYWYRQALGQGPEFLTYFNYEAQQDKSGLPNDRFSAERPEGSISTLTIQRTEQRDSAMYRCASSPGLARAGELFFGEGSRLTVL.

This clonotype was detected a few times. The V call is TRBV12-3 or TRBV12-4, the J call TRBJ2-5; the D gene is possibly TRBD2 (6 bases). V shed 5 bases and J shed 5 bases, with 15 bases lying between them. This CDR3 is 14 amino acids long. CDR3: CASSTSWGEETQYF. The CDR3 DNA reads TGTGCCAGCAGTACATCATGGGGGGAGGAGACCCAGTACTTC.

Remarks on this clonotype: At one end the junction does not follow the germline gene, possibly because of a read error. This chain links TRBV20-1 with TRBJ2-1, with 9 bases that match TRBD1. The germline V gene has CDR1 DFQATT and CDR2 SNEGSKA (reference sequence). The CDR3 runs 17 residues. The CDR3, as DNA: TGCGGTGCTAGAGACCGAACCGACAGGGGGATTTACAATGAGCAGTTCTTC. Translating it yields CGARDRTDRGIYNEQFF.

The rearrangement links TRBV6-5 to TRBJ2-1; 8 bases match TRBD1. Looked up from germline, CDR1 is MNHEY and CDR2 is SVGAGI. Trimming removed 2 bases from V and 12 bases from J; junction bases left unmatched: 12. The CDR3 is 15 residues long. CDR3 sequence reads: CASSYRDRPLMGQFF. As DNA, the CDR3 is TGTGCCAGCAGTTACCGGGACAGGCCGCTTATGGGGCAGTTCTTC.

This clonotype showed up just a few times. CDR3 sequence reads: CARNRDSPQFRQTQYF. The CDR3 DNA reads as TGTGCCAGAAATCGAGACAGCCCTCAATTTAGGCAGACCCAGTACTTC. V and J are TRBV6-2 or TRBV6-3 and TRBJ2-5; D is possibly TRBD1 (5 bases). The germline gives CDR1 MNHEY, CDR2 SVGEGT. Trimming pared 9 bases from V and 6 bases from J, leaving 26 bases between. This CDR3 has 16 amino acids.

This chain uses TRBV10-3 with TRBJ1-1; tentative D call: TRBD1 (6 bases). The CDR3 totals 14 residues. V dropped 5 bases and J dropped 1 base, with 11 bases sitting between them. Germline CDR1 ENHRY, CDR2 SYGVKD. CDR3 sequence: CAISSLTGNTEAFF. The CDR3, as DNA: TGTGCCATCAGTTCCCTGACAGGGAACACTGAAGCTTTCTTT.

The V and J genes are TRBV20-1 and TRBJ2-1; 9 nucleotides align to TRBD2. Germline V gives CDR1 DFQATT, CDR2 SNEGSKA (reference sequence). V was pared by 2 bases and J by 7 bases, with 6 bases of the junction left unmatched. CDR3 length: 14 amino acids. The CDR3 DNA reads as TGCAGTGCTAGAAGTAGCGGGAGCCTGAATGAGCAGTTCTTC. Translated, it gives CSARSSGSLNEQFF.

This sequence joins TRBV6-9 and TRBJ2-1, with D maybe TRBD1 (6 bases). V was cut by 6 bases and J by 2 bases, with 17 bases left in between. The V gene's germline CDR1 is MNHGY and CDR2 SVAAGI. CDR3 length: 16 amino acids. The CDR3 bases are TGTGCCAGCAGGTCCGGCAGGGGATCCCCCTACAATGAGCAGTTCTTC. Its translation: CASRSGRGSPYNEQFF.

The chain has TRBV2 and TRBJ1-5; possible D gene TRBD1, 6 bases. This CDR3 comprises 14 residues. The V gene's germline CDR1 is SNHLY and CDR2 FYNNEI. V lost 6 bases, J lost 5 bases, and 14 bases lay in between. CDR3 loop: CASRNGTSYQPQHF. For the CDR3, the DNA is TGTGCCAGCAGGAACGGGACATCCTATCAGCCCCAGCATTTT.

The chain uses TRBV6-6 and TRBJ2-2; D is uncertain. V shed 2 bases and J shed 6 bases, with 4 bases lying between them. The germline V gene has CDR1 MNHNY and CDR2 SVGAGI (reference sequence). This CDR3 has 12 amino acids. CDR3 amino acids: CASSYPSGELFF. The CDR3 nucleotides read TGTGCCAGCAGTTACCCGTCCGGGGAGCTGTTTTTT.

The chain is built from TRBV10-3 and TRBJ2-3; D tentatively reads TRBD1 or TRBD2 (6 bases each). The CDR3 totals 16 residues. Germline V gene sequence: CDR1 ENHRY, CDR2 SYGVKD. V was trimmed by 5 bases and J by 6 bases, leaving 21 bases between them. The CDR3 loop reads CAISNSNRDSTDTQYF. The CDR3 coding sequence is TGTGCCATCAGTAATAGTAACAGGGACTCTACGGATACGCAGTATTTT.

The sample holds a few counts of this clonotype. CDR3 sequence (DNA): TGTGCCAGCTCCCGAGGGGGGGGGTATCAGCCCCAGCATTTT. Translation: CASSRGGGYQPQHF. V usage is TRBV6-5 and J usage is TRBJ1-5; D is perhaps TRBD1 (6 bases). The CDR3 is 14 amino acids. The germline V gene has CDR1 MNHEY and CDR2 SVGAGI. V lost 8 bases to trimming and J lost 5 bases, with 16 bases between them.

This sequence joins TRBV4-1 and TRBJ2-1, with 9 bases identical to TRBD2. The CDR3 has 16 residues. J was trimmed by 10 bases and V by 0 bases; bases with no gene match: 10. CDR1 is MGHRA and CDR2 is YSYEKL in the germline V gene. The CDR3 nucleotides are TGCGCCAGCAGCCAAGATAGCGGGAGTGGAGGGTGGGAGCAGTTCTTC. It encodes CASSQDSGSGGWEQFF.

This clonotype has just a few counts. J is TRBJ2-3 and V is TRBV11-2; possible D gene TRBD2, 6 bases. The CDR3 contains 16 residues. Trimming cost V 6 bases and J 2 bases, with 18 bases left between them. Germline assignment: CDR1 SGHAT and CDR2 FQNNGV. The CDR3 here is CASSPPEGTYTDTQYF. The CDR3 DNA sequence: TGTGCCAGCAGTCCCCCGGAGGGGACGTACACAGATACGCAGTATTTT. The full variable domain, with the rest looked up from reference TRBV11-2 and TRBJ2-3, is EAGVAQSPRYKIIEKRQSVAFWCNPISGHATLYWYQQILGQGPKLLIQFQNNGVVDDSQLPKDRFSAERLKGVDSTLKIQPAKLEDSAVYLCASSPPEGTYTDTQYFGPGTRLTVL.

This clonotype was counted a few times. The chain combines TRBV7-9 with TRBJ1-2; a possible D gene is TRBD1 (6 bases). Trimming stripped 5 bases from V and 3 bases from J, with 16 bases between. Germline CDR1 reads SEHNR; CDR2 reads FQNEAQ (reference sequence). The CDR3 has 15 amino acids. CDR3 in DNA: TGTGCCAGCAGCCCGCCGGGGGGCGCCCACTATGGCTACACCTTC. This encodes CASSPPGGAHYGYTF.

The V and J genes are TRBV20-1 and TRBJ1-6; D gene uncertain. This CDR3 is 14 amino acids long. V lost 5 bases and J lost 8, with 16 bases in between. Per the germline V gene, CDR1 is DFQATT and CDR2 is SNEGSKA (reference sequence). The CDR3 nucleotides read TGCAGTGCTCCGGCGGGTTATAGGGATTCACCCCTCCACTTT. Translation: CSAPAGYRDSPLHF.